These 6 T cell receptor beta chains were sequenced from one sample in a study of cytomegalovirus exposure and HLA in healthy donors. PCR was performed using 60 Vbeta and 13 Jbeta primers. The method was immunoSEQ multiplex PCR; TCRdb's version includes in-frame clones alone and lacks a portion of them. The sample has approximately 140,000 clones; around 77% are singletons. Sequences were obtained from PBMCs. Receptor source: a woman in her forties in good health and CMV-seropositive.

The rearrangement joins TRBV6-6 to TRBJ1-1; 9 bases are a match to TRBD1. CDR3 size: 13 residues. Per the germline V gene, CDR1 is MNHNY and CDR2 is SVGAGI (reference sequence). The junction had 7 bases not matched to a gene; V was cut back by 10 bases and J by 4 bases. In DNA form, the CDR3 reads TGTGCCATTAAACAGGGGGCTGGCACTGAAGCTTTCTTT. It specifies CAIKQGAGTEAFF.

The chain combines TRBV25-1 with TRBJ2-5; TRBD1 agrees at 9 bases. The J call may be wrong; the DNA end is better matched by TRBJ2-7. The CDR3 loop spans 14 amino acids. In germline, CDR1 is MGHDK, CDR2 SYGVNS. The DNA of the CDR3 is TGTGCCAGCAGGGCCGGGACAGGGTATTACGAGCAGTACTTC. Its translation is CASRAGTGYYEQYF.

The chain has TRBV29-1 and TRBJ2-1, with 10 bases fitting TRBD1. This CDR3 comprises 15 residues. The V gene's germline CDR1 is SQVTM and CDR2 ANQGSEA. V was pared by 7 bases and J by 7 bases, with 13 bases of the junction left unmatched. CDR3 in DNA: TGCAGCGGCGACCCCCGACAGGGGGCGCGGAATGAGCAGTTCTTC. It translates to CSGDPRQGARNEQFF.

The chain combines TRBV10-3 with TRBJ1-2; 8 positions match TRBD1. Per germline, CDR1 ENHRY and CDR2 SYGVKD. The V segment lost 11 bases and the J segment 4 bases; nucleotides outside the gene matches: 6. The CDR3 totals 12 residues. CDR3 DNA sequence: TGTGCCCTAGGAACAGGGGGCTATGGCTACACCTTC. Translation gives CALGTGGYGYTF.

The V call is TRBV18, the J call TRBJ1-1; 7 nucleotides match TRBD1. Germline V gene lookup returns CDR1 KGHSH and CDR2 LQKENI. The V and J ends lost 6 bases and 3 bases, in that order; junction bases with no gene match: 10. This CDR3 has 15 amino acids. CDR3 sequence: CASSARQGGDTEAFF. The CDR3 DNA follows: TGTGCCAGCTCGGCAAGGCAGGGGGGCGACACTGAAGCTTTCTTT.

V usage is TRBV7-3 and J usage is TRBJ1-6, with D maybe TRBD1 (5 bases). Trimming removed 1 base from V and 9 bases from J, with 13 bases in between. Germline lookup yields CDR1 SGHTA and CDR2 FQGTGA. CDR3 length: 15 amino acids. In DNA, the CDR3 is TGTGCCAGCAGCTTAAAAGGGGCTGGCTTTTCACCCCTCCACTTT. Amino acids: CASSLKGAGFSPLHF.